The sequence of this T cell receptor (beta chain) was determined in a study of cytomegalovirus exposure and HLA in healthy donors. Study as a whole: About 200 million T cells yielded fewer than 120 million unique TCR beta sequences in earlier analysis. The study's findings and limits: A few CMV-associated chains were confirmed in vitro to be specific for CMV antigens. In an earlier analysis, most TCR beta V segments were productive about 90% or about 30% of the time.

In regard to this clone: Its target is unknown.

The germline CDR1 and CDR2 sequences are MNHEY and SMNVEV (reference sequence). The CDR3 is made up of 14 amino acids. Trimming left V 0 bases short and J 3 bases short, with 9 bases between. The PCR contained 60 Vbeta and 13 Jbeta primers. In the authors' workflow: Later, an analysis found approximately 80 million unique TCR beta chains, and 8.5 million to 12 million of these were shared. Here immunoSEQ multiplex PCR was the method, and the copy in TCRdb shows in-frame clones only, minus some. V and J calls and clone size are those listed in that table; D and trimming were worked out from the DNA. This repertoire shows about 200,000 clones, around four fifths found once; its top ten account for less than 4.5%.

The chain carries TRBV27 and TRBJ2-7; D remains ambiguous. Sequencing was carried out using PBMCs. The receptor was derived from a male donor in good health and CMV-seronegative. In DNA form, the CDR3 reads TGTGCCAGCAGTTTATCGTGGCGGAACTACGAGCAGTACTTC. It is translated as CASSLSWRNYEQYF.